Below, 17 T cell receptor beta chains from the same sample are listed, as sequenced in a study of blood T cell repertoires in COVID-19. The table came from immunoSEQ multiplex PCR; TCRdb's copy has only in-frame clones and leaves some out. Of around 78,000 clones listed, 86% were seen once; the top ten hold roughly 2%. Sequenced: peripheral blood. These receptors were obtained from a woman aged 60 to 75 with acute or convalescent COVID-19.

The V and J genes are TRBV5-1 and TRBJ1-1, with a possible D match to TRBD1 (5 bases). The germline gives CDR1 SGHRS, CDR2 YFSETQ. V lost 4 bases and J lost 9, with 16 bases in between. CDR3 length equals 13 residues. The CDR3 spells CASSRTDNSQAFF. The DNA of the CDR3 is TGCGCCAGCAGCCGGACGGACAACTCACAAGCTTTCTTT.

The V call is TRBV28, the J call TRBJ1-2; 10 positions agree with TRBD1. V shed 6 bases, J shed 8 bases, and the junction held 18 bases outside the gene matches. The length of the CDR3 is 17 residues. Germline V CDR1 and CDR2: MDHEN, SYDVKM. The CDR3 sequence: CASRPPETGGYGGGYTF. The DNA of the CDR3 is TGTGCCAGCAGACCTCCGGAGACAGGGGGCTATGGCGGGGGCTACACCTTC.

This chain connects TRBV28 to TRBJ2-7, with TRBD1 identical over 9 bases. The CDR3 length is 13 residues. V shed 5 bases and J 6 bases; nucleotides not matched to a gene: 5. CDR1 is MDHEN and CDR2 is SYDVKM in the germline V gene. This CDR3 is CASSPPDRGEQYF. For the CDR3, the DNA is TGTGCCAGCAGTCCCCCGGACAGGGGCGAGCAGTACTTC.

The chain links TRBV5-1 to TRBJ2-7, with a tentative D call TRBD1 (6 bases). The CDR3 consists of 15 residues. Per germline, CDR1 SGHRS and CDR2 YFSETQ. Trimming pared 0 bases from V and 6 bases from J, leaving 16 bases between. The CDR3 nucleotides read TGCGCCAGCAGCTTGGGTCAGGGGATCCTATCCGAGCAGTACTTC. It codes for CASSLGQGILSEQYF.

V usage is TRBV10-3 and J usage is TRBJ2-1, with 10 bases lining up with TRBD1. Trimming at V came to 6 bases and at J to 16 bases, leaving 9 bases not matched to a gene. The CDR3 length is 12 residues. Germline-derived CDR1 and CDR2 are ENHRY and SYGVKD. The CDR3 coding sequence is TGTGCCATCAGCCGGGGACAGGGGTGGCTCTTCTTC. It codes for CAISRGQGWLFF.

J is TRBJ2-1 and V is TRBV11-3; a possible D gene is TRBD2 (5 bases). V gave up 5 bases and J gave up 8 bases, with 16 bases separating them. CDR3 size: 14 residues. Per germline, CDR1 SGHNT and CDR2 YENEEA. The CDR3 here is CASSRRDSVDEQFF. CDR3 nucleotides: TGTGCCAGCAGCCGCCGCGATAGCGTGGATGAGCAGTTCTTC.

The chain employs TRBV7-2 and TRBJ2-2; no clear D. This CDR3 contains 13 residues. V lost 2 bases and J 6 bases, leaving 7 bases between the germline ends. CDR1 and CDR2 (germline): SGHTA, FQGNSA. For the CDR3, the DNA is TGTGCCAGCAGCTTAAATGGCCCCGGGGAGCTGTTTTTT. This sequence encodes CASSLNGPGELFF.

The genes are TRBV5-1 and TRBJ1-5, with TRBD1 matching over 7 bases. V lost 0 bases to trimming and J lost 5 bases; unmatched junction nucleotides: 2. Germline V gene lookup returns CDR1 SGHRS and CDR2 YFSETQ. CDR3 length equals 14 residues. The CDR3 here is CASSLGQGDQPQHF. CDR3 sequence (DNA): TGCGCCAGCAGCTTGGGGCAGGGGGATCAGCCCCAGCATTTT.

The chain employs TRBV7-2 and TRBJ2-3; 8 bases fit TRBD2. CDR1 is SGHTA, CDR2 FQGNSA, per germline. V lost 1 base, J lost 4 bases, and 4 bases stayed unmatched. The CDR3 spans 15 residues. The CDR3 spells CASSLDLAGPDTQYF. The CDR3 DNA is TGTGCCAGCAGCTTAGATTTAGCGGGACCAGATACGCAGTATTTT.

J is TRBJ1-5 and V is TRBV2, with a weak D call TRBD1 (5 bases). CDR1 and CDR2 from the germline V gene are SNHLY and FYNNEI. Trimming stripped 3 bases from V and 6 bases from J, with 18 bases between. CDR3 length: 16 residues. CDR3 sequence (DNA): TGTGCCAGCAGTGATGATCGGGCAGGGTTGGGTCAGCCCCAGCATTTT. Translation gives CASSDDRAGLGQPQHF. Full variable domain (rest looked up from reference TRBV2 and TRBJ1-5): EPEVTQTPSHQVTQMGQEVILRCVPISNHLYFYWYRQILGQKVEFLVSFYNNEISEKSEIFDDQFSVERPDGSNFTLKIRSTKLEDSAMYFCASSDDRAGLGQPQHFGDGTRLSIL.

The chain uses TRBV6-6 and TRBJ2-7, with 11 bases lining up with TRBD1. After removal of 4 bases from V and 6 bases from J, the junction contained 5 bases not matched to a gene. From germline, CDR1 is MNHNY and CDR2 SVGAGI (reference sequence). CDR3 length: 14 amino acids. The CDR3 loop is CASSSGQGALEQYF. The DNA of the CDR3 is TGTGCCAGCAGTTCCGGACAGGGGGCCCTCGAGCAGTACTTC.

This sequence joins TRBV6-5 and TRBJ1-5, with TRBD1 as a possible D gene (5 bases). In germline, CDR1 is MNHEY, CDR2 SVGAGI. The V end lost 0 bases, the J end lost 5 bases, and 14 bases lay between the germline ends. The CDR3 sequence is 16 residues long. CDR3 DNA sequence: TGTGCCAGCAGTTACTCTCCGCCAGGGAACTATCAGCCCCAGCATTTT. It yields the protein CASSYSPPGNYQPQHF.

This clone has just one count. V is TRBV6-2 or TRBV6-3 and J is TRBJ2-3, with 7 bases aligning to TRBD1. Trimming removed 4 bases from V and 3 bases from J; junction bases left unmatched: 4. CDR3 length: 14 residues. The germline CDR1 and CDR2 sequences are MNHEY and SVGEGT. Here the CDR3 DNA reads TGTGCCAGCAGTTTTGAGACAGGGACAGATACGCAGTATTTT. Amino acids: CASSFETGTDTQYF.

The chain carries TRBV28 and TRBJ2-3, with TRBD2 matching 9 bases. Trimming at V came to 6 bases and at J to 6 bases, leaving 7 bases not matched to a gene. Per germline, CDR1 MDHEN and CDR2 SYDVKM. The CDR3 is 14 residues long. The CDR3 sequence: CASSLAGPLDTQYF. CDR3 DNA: TGTGCCAGCAGCCTAGCGGGGCCACTCGATACGCAGTATTTT.

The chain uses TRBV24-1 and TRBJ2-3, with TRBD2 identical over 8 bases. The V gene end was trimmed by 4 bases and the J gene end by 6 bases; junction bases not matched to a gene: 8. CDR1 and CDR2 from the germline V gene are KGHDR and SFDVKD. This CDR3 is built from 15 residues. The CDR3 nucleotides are TGTGCCACCAGTGAACCTGGACTAGCTAGTGATACGCAGTATTTT. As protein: CATSEPGLASDTQYF.

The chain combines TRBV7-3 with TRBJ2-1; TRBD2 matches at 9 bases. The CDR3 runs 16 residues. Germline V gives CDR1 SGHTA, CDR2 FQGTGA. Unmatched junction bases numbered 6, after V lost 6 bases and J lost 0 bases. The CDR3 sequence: CASSGLAGLSYNEQFF. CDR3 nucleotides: TGTGCCAGCAGTGGGCTAGCGGGGCTCTCCTACAATGAGCAGTTCTTC.

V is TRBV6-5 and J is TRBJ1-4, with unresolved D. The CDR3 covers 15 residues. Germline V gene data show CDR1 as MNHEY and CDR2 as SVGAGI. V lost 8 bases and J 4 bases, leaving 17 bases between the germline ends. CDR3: CASSRGGPFNEKLFF. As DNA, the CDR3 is TGTGCCAGCTCCCGAGGTGGCCCCTTTAATGAAAAACTGTTTTTT.